The sequence of this T cell receptor beta chain was determined in a study of blood T cell repertoires in COVID-19. Study-wide context: Some COVID-19 samples were acute and others convalescent; all came from the United States, Italy and Spain. Sources were T cells, B-cell-depleted T cells, or PBMCs; the material itself was cDNA or gDNA.

The CDR3 contains 15 residues. The ends lost 0 bases at V and 1 base at J; junction bases unmatched: 1. Germline values: CDR1 MNHNY, CDR2 SVGAGI (reference sequence). Measured with immunoSEQ multiplex PCR; TCRdb has only the in-frame clones, and not every one. The repertoire holds some 80,000 clones, with around 76% as singletons. Input material: peripheral blood. V usage is TRBV6-6 and J usage is TRBJ2-7; 9 bases fit TRBD1. This TCR was sampled from a human donor in a cohort sampled during active COVID-19. CDR3 DNA: TGTGCCAGCAGTTACTCGACAGGGGGGTCCTACGAGCAGTACTTC. Encoded protein: CASSYSTGGSYEQYF.